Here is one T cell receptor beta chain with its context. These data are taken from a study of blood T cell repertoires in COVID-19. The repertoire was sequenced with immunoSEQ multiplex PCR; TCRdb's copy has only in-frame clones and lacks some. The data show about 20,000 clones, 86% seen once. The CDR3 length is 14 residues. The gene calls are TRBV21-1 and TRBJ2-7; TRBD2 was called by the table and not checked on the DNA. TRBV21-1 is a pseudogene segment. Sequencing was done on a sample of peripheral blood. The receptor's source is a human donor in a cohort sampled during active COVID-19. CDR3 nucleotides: TGTGCCAGCAGCAAGTCTGCTAGCGGCTACGAGCAGTACTTC. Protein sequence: CASSKSASGYEQYF.